These 10 T cell receptor beta chains originate from one sample sequenced in a study of Tregs in tolerant kidney transplant recipients. Recipients received nonmyeloablative bone marrow transplants from related graft donors, with transient mixed chimerism. TCRdb keeps only in-frame clones here, not all; method: immunoSEQ multiplex PCR. The table has about 90,000 clones, approximately 94% seen once. Specimen: CD4+ T cells from blood (PBMCs), collected 12 months after the transplant. These receptors all stem from a human patient who received a combined kidney and bone marrow transplant. Some T cells could come from the graft donor.

This clone was picked up one time. The chain carries TRBV2 and TRBJ1-1; 10 positions agree with TRBD1. The CDR3 contains 15 residues. The germline gives CDR1 SNHLY, CDR2 FYNNEI. V was pared by 8 bases and J by 1 base, with 7 bases of the junction left unmatched. CDR3 protein: CASRDRGAGNTEAFF. The CDR3 DNA is TGTGCCAGCCGGGACAGGGGTGCAGGGAACACTGAAGCTTTCTTT.

This chain connects TRBV15 to TRBJ1-2; 10 bases are a match to TRBD1. This CDR3 has 15 residues. Germline assignment: CDR1 LNHNV and CDR2 YYDKDF (reference sequence). V was clipped by 6 bases and J by 5 bases; unmatched bases: 9. The CDR3 DNA reads as TGTGCCACCAGTTCCCTGGGACAGGGGCGGTATGGCTACACCTTC. Residues: CATSSLGQGRYGYTF. The variable domain in full, with the rest retrieved from reference TRBV15 and TRBJ1-2, is DAMVIQNPRYQVTQFGKPVTLSCSQTLNHNVMYWYQQKSSQAPKLLFHYYDKDFNNEADTPDNFQSRRPNTSFCFLDIRSPGLGDTAMYLCATSSLGQGRYGYTFGSGTRLTVV.

This chain joins TRBV7-6 and TRBJ1-5, with 7 bases that match TRBD1. Per germline, CDR1 SGHVS and CDR2 FNYEAQ. Trimming took 5 bases from V and 4 from J; bases not matched to a gene: 2. The CDR3 has 13 amino acids. The CDR3 DNA reads TGTGCCAGCAGCCCGGACAGGAATCAGCCCCAGCATTTT. This encodes CASSPDRNQPQHF.

This chain uses TRBV2 with TRBJ1-4, with D perhaps TRBD1 (5 bases). The germline gives CDR1 SNHLY, CDR2 FYNNEI. The germline V and J ends were trimmed by 2 bases and 0 bases, with 7 bases remaining between them. The CDR3 covers 15 residues. The CDR3 DNA follows: TGTGCCAGCAGTGAACTCAGGGCAACTAATGAAAAACTGTTTTTT. Encoded protein: CASSELRATNEKLFF.

The chain is built from TRBV18 and TRBJ2-6, with TRBD1 matching over 9 bases. V shed 3 bases and J 0 bases; nucleotides not matched to a gene: 12. CDR3 length equals 20 residues. CDR1 and CDR2 (germline): KGHSH, LQKENI. Written as DNA, the CDR3 is TGTGCCAGCTCACCTCGGACAGGGGCGCTTCAAGTCTCTGGGGCCAACGTCCTGACTTTC. It translates to CASSPRTGALQVSGANVLTF.

The rearrangement joins TRBV6-1 to TRBJ1-1, with D tentatively TRBD1 (6 bases). The CDR3 runs to 15 residues. Deletions cut 6 bases from V and 2 bases from J, with 16 bases between. Germline lookup yields CDR1 MNHNS and CDR2 SASEGT. The CDR3 region has the DNA TGTGCCAGCAGGGCTACGGGACACATTAACACTGAAGCTTTCTTT. This sequence encodes CASRATGHINTEAFF.

The chain is built from TRBV13 and TRBJ2-1, with a weak D call TRBD1 (6 bases). CDR1 and CDR2 (germline): PRHDT, FYEKMQ (reference sequence). V lost 1 base to trimming and J lost 14 bases, with 12 bases between them. CDR3 length: 12 residues. CDR3 DNA sequence: TGTGCCAGCAGCTTAGTCGGCAGGGGAAAGTTCTTC. It encodes CASSLVGRGKFF.

The chain carries TRBV10-2 and TRBJ1-5, with a weak D call TRBD1 (6 bases). Germline V gene data show CDR1 as WSHSY and CDR2 as SAAADI. With 6 bases removed from V and 3 bases from J, the gap between germline ends came to 12 bases. The CDR3 extends over 14 amino acids. CDR3 amino acids: CASSPGAHNQPQHF. In DNA form, the CDR3 reads TGCGCCAGCAGCCCAGGGGCTCACAATCAGCCCCAGCATTTT.

This chain uses TRBV27 with TRBJ2-7, with 8 positions matching TRBD1. With V trimmed by 6 bases and J by 0 bases, 7 bases remained unmatched. The CDR3 contains 15 residues. The germline gives CDR1 MNHEY, CDR2 SMNVEV (reference sequence). The CDR3 region has the DNA TGTGCCAGCAGAGAGACAGGGGCGGGCTCCTACGAGCAGTACTTC. It specifies CASRETGAGSYEQYF.

The V and J genes are TRBV7-2 and TRBJ2-2; 7 bases agree with TRBD2. The CDR3 contains 16 residues. The germline CDR1 and CDR2 sequences are SGHTA and FQGNSA. The J segment lost 2 bases and the V segment lost 1 base, leaving 4 bases of the junction unmatched. The CDR3 here is CASSLVGGVNTGELFF. CDR3 DNA: TGTGCCAGCAGCTTAGTTGGGGGGGTTAACACCGGGGAGCTGTTTTTT.